Described below is a single T cell receptor (beta chain) sequence and its context. The antigen it recognizes is unknown. No quality values exist for individual bases; no much larger clone is one base distant. The sample originates from a study of T cell responses to AZD1222 COVID-19 vaccine listed by TCRdb under 2021. Study-level background: AZD1222 recipients with second doses at about 4 weeks or about 12 weeks were pooled, because spike-specific TCR depth and breadth did not differ between schedules. Trial participants were enrolled into age subgroups of 18-55, 56-69 and 70-plus years, which contained 148, 28 and 57 TCR-sequenced participants, respectively. TCR sequencing was performed for over 230 trial participants, of whom around 200 were given two doses of AZD1222 and around 25 were given two doses of MenACWY control vaccine. General study outcomes and caveats: Only six AZD1222 recipients were SARS-CoV-2 seropositive at baseline, limiting conclusions about previously exposed vaccinees. In the small 56-69-year group, the increase in depth fell short of significance, most likely because of low power. Because no day 14 peak-response samples were available, repertoires were characterized only after the peak T cell response. Reportedly, almost half of the unique spike-specific TCRs recognized epitopes lying outside the regions that are mutated in the B.1.351 and B.1.1.7 variants. Participants were mostly white British, with more females than males. The authors suggested clonal diversity may have been underestimated. Spike-specific TCR breadth and depth rose significantly after two AZD1222 doses compared with day 0 and with MenACWY recipients. Vaccine-associated CD4 TCRs spanned the whole spike protein, with dominant responses in regions 160-218 and 743-854.

The CDR3 regions of human TCRbeta chains were analyzed by immunosequencing. As for the authors' bioinformatics: Repertoire TCRs were matched against a reference library of SARS-CoV-2-specific TCRs generated with the MIRA antigen-specificity platform. Breadth meant the fraction of unique TCRs that were SARS-CoV-2-associated, whereas depth meant the fraction of total T cells that were SARS-CoV-2-associated. Using the MIRA data, every spike-specific TCR was mapped to the spike region that the TCR reacted to and assigned to either a CD4 or a CD8 class. Log10-transformed breadth and depth values were compared by one-way ANOVA with Sidak's multiple comparisons tests. Here the immuneACCESS table is served through TCRdb, limited to in-frame sequences with V and J called. Missing clones are a known gap in these copies; in checked studies unresolved V genes cover under half, and the rest lacks a known reason. The V and J calls and clone size were taken over from that table, and D and trimming were inferred from the DNA. The sample table contains approximately 100,000 clones; only one count was recorded for more than 85% of them. In total, the top ten clones hold roughly 1.1% of the sample.

According to the study, the label for this sample's time point signals: baseline before first vaccination. The vaccinee samples were drawn from two UK trials, COV001 and COV002, one of which was a single-blind randomized controlled phase 2/3 trial testing AZD1222 (ChAdOx1 nCoV-19) in healthy adults. For TCRbeta chain sequencing, PBMC samples from trial participants were taken at day 0 and at day 28 after the second dose. The clonotype comes from an adult in good health. This specimen consisted of peripheral blood, obtained on day 0 of AZD1222 vaccination.

CDR3 reads: CASSFSREETQYF. The DNA sequence is given as TGTGCCAGCAGTTTCTCCAGGGAAGAGACCCAGTACTTC. The chain links TRBV12-3 or TRBV12-4 with TRBJ2-5; the D gene is perhaps TRBD1, from 5 matching bases. The CDR3 measures 13 amino acids from cysteine to phenylalanine. CDR3 DNA only is kept here, 39 bases in frame from base 1. The V end loses 3 bases and the J end loses 3 bases, and a stretch of 8 bases separates them.